A selection of T cell receptor beta chains follows, all from one sample in a study of shared clonotypes between healthy human individuals. TCRdb's table, derived via immunoSEQ multiplex PCR, lists solely in-frame clones and lacks some. The sample consists of 2 million to 2.5 million clones, 95% of them appearing once. Material: naive CD4+ T cells sorted from blood. The receptors derive from a man aged 18 to 30 in good health. CDR3s include the opening cysteine and the closing phenylalanine or tryptophan.

17	TRBV15	TRBJ2-5	CATSRDWLAGGQETQYF
18	TRBV27	TRBJ2-1	CASSSQQLYRGVEKEQFF
17	TRBV6-1	TRBJ2-1	CASSESAGGGRYNEQFF
13	TRBV11-2	TRBJ1-2	CASSLGGDYGYTF
15	TRBV7-2	TRBJ1-2	CASSITAGANYGYTF
14	TRBV5-1	TRBJ2-3	CASARTDSTDTQYF
14	TRBV5-4	TRBJ1-1	CASSRQGLPTEAFF
15	TRBV7-9	TRBJ2-3	CASSFSRGLTDTQYF
16	TRBV5-1	TRBJ2-7	CASSLKLAGGPYEQYF
15	TRBV30	TRBJ1-1	CAWRILTGGNTEAFF
13	TRBV19	TRBJ2-5	CASSPPGRETQYF
15	TRBV27	TRBJ2-7	CASSQAGRTSPEQYF
17	TRBV10-3	TRBJ2-3	CAISKNRPGESTDTQYF
13	TRBV6-1	TRBJ2-7	CASSEGRQYEQYF
14	TRBV10-3	TRBJ2-2	CAVRRLANTGELFF
13	TRBV6-1	TRBJ2-3	CASSLQGPDTQYF
14	TRBV29-1	TRBJ2-7	CSVRPGTGAYEQYF
12	TRBV10-3	TRBJ2-7	CATGTGDNEQYF
17	TRBV5-1	TRBJ2-5	CASSLGVAGGVQETQYF
16	TRBV6-6	TRBJ1-1	CASSPAGGRKGTEAFF